These 18 T cell receptor beta chains were sequenced from one sample in a study of cytomegalovirus exposure and HLA in healthy donors. The PCR used 60 Vbeta and 13 Jbeta primers. Data came from immunoSEQ multiplex PCR; TCRdb stores just in-frame clones and leaves some out. The profile covers 110,000 or so clones, with roughly 9% appearing a single time and about 6.6% taken by the ten largest. The sequencing input was PBMCs. These receptor sequences come from a middle-aged woman in good health and CMV-seropositive.

This clone has a handful of counts. The V gene is TRBV27, the J gene TRBJ2-7; D perhaps matches TRBD1 (6 bases). The germline CDR1 and CDR2 sequences are MNHEY and SMNVEV (reference sequence). This CDR3 is 14 amino acids long. V lost 5 bases and J 0 bases, leaving 11 bases between the germline ends. Here the CDR3 reads CASSRDTYSYEQYF. Written as DNA, the CDR3 is TGTGCCAGCAGTCGGGACACCTACTCCTACGAGCAGTACTTC.

As DNA, the CDR3 is TGCAGCGTTGAAGAGACACGAAACCCCTACAATGAGCAGTTCTTC. Encoded protein: CSVEETRNPYNEQFF. The chain combines TRBV29-1 with TRBJ2-1; D gene ambiguous. The germline gives CDR1 SQVTM, CDR2 ANQGSEA. V lost 0 bases, J lost 2 bases, and 11 bases lay in between. This CDR3 has 15 amino acids.

The chain carries TRBV7-7 and TRBJ2-1, with TRBD1 as a possible D gene (5 bases). Trimming cost V 0 bases and J 8 bases, with 8 bases left between them. Germline V gene lookup returns CDR1 SSHAT and CDR2 FNYEAQ (reference sequence). The CDR3 sequence is 13 residues long. This CDR3 is CASSLAVRDEQFF. The CDR3 region has the DNA TGTGCCAGCAGCTTAGCTGTCAGGGATGAGCAGTTCTTC.

V is TRBV5-1 and J is TRBJ1-2; 10 bases agree with TRBD1. V gave up 4 bases and J gave up 5 bases; unmatched junction bases: 8. Per germline, CDR1 SGHRS and CDR2 YFSETQ. The CDR3 extends over 15 amino acids. The CDR3 here is CASSDQDRGVYGYTF. The CDR3 DNA follows: TGCGCCAGCAGCGACCAGGACAGGGGGGTATATGGCTACACCTTC.

This chain's CDR3 is CSVGSSLNYGYTF. CDR3 sequence (DNA): TGCAGCGTTGGGTCTAGCCTTAACTATGGCTACACCTTC. V usage is TRBV29-1 and J usage is TRBJ1-2; D remains ambiguous. Germline V lookup: CDR1 SQVTM, CDR2 ANQGSEA. This CDR3 is built from 13 residues. The V gene lost 4 bases and the J gene lost 1 base, with 10 bases spanning the gap.

J is TRBJ2-1 and V is TRBV9, with D possibly being TRBD1 (6 bases). V dropped 0 bases and J dropped 12 bases, with 16 bases sitting between them. This CDR3 contains 14 residues. Per the germline V gene, CDR1 is SGDLS and CDR2 is YYNGEE. The CDR3 reads CASSVAPGAGGQFF. The CDR3 DNA sequence: TGTGCCAGCAGCGTAGCGCCAGGGGCTGGCGGGCAGTTCTTC.

J is TRBJ2-2 and V is TRBV28; D may be TRBD2 (6 bases). CDR1 is MDHEN, CDR2 SYDVKM, per germline. The CDR3 extends over 17 amino acids. Trimming stripped 6 bases from V and 0 bases from J, with 17 bases between. In nucleotides, the CDR3 is TGTGCCAGCAGCCGGACCGGGGGAGGCGCGAACACCGGGGAGCTGTTTTTT. It encodes CASSRTGGGANTGELFF.

The rearrangement joins TRBV5-1 to TRBJ1-1; no definite D call. The CDR3 totals 13 residues. Germline assignment: CDR1 SGHRS and CDR2 YFSETQ. The V end lost 4 bases, the J end lost 1 base, and 8 bases lay between the germline ends. The CDR3 coding sequence is TGCGCCAGCAGCCCCTCAGGGAACACTGAAGCTTTCTTT. It yields the protein CASSPSGNTEAFF.

This clone has more than one count but fewer than ten. The chain combines TRBV18 with TRBJ1-1; D unresolved. V shed 0 bases and J shed 8 bases, with 7 bases lying between them. The CDR3 loop spans 12 amino acids. The germline CDR1 and CDR2 sequences are KGHSH and LQKENI. The CDR3 here is CASSPPGVEAFF. The CDR3 DNA is TGTGCCAGCTCACCACCCGGGGTAGAAGCTTTCTTT.

This chain uses TRBV5-1 with TRBJ1-2; 8 bases agree with TRBD1. The V gene's germline CDR1 is SGHRS and CDR2 YFSETQ. This CDR3 is 14 amino acids long. Trimming took 4 bases from V and 1 from J; bases not matched to a gene: 3. The CDR3 protein is CASSPGGNNYGYTF. The CDR3 region has the DNA TGCGCCAGCAGCCCAGGGGGCAATAACTATGGCTACACCTTC. Full variable domain (outside the CDR3, taken from reference TRBV5-1 and TRBJ1-2): KAGVTQTPRYLIKTRGQQVTLSCSPISGHRSVSWYQQTPGQGLQFLFEYFSETQRNKGNFPGRFSGRQFSNSRSEMNVSTLELGDSALYLCASSPGGNNYGYTFGSGTRLTVV.

The V and J genes are TRBV7-6 and TRBJ2-2; 10 bases match TRBD2. The germline V gene has CDR1 SGHVS and CDR2 FNYEAQ. V shed 7 bases and J 4 bases; nucleotides not matched to a gene: 6. The CDR3 contains 15 residues. CDR3 in amino acids: CASKSGGVPTGELFF. The DNA of the CDR3 is TGTGCCAGCAAAAGCGGGGGGGTTCCCACCGGGGAGCTGTTTTTT.

CDR3 residues: CASSEKWGRANSPLHF. In DNA, the CDR3 is TGTGCCAGCAGTGAAAAATGGGGCAGGGCTAATTCACCCCTCCACTTT. The rearrangement links TRBV6-1 to TRBJ1-6, with D possibly TRBD1 on 5 matching bases. V lost 2 bases, J lost 6 bases, and 14 bases lay in between. This CDR3 contains 16 residues. CDR1 MNHNS and CDR2 SASEGT come from the germline V gene.

The chain couples TRBV2 to TRBJ1-6, with 7 bases matching TRBD1. Germline CDR1 is SNHLY and CDR2 is FYNNEI. This CDR3 region has 14 residues. Unmatched junction bases numbered 9, after V lost 7 bases and J lost 9 bases. For the CDR3, the DNA is TGTGCCAGCATCAGGGGGTCGCACCTTTCACCCCTCCACTTT. Its protein product is CASIRGSHLSPLHF.

There are a few counts of this clone. The chain combines TRBV5-4 with TRBJ2-4; 8 bases line up with TRBD1. Germline V gene sequence: CDR1 SGHNT, CDR2 YYREEE (reference sequence). V shed 5 bases and J 7 bases; nucleotides not matched to a gene: 8. The length of the CDR3 is 14 residues. CDR3 bases: TGTGCCAGCAGTCCCCTGAGACAGGGGAACATTCAGTACTTC. This gives the protein CASSPLRQGNIQYF.

The chain has TRBV6-5 and TRBJ1-1; 7 positions match TRBD1. V gave up 5 bases and J gave up 7 bases; unmatched junction bases: 7. This CDR3 comprises 13 residues. In germline, CDR1 is MNHEY, CDR2 SVGAGI. The CDR3 nucleotides read TGTGCCAGCAGTGGGGACAGAGCAATTGAAGCTTTCTTT. Its protein is CASSGDRAIEAFF.

The chain joins TRBV11-3 to TRBJ2-2; TRBD1 aligns across 8 bases. The CDR3 contains 14 residues. Trimming at V came to 5 bases and at J to 7 bases, leaving 6 bases not matched to a gene. Germline V gene sequence: CDR1 SGHNT, CDR2 YENEEA. CDR3 protein: CASSPQGANGELFF. Written as DNA, the CDR3 is TGTGCCAGCAGCCCCCAGGGGGCGAACGGGGAGCTGTTTTTT.

This clone has a handful of counts. This rearrangement joins TRBV19 to TRBJ2-6; 8 bases line up with TRBD1. J was trimmed by 1 base and V by 10 bases; bases with no gene match: 12. CDR1 and CDR2 from the germline V gene are LNHDA and SQIVND (reference sequence). The CDR3 totals 17 residues. The CDR3 DNA is TGTGCCACTAAAAGGTCCAGGGGGCAATCTGGGGCCAACGTCCTGACTTTC. Its protein product is CATKRSRGQSGANVLTF.

The chain couples TRBV15 to TRBJ2-3, with a possible D match to TRBD2 (5 bases). V was cut by 2 bases and J by 0 bases, with 12 bases left in between. The length of the CDR3 is 16 residues. Germline-derived CDR1 and CDR2 are LNHNV and YYDKDF (reference sequence). The CDR3 reads CATSRPDYSSTDTQYF. CDR3 coding DNA: TGTGCCACCAGCAGACCCGACTATTCGAGCACAGATACGCAGTATTTT.